The 28 T cell receptor beta chains below all came from one sample that was sequenced in a study of blood T cell repertoires in COVID-19. Here immunoSEQ multiplex PCR was the method, and the copy in TCRdb shows in-frame clones only, minus some. The sample shows more than 150,000 clones, approximately 87% of them seen only once. The specimen was peripheral blood. Receptors were obtained from a woman aged 70-85 years with acute or convalescent COVID-19.

The V gene is TRBV28, the J gene TRBJ2-3; D remains unclear. Germline loops: CDR1 MDHEN, CDR2 SYDVKM. V was trimmed by 8 bases and J by 8 bases, leaving 11 bases between them. CDR3 length: 11 residues. CDR3 region: CASHAFRTQYF. CDR3 nucleotides: TGTGCCAGCCACGCGTTCCGTACGCAGTATTTT.

The chain is built from TRBV3-1 (or the pseudogene TRBV3-2) and TRBJ1-3; a possible D gene is TRBD1 (5 bases). The CDR3 is made up of 13 amino acids. Germline V gene lookup returns CDR1 LGHDT and CDR2 YNNKEL (reference sequence). Between the trimmed V and J ends, which lost 1 base and 14 bases, there was a span of 15 bases. CDR3 bases: TGTGCCAGCAGCCAAGCGGGGGTTTTCTGGTTATATTTT. This gives the protein CASSQAGVFWLYF.

This clone was detected a few times. The V call is TRBV14, the J call TRBJ2-7, with 8 positions matching TRBD1. Trimming at V came to 0 bases and at J to 2 bases, leaving 6 bases not matched to a gene. Germline assignment: CDR1 SGHDN and CDR2 FVKESK. The CDR3 consists of 16 residues. In nucleotides, the CDR3 is TGTGCCAGCAGCCAAGAACAGGGGGGAAGCCCCTACGAGCAGTACTTC. Its protein is CASSQEQGGSPYEQYF.

This clone was seen just once. This sequence joins TRBV2 and TRBJ2-3, with a possible D match to TRBD2 (5 bases). Germline V gives CDR1 SNHLY, CDR2 FYNNEI. CDR3 length equals 15 residues. V lost 5 bases and J 1 base, leaving 13 bases between the germline ends. This CDR3 is CASSYSGLGTDTQYF. The CDR3 nucleotides are TGTGCCAGCAGTTACAGCGGCTTAGGCACAGATACGCAGTATTTT.

The rearrangement uses TRBV19 and TRBJ1-5; 7 nucleotides agree with TRBD1. The V gene end was trimmed by 7 bases and the J gene end by 0 bases; junction bases not matched to a gene: 12. The CDR3 has 17 amino acids. Germline values: CDR1 LNHDA, CDR2 SQIVND (reference sequence). DNA for the CDR3: TGTGCCAGTAATAAAGGGGGCGCGGGTAATAGCAATCAGCCCCAGCATTTT. Encoded protein: CASNKGGAGNSNQPQHF. The variable domain in full, with the rest retrieved from reference TRBV19 and TRBJ1-5, is DGGITQSPKYLFRKEGQNVTLSCEQNLNHDAMYWYRQDPGQGLRLIYYSQIVNDFQKGDIAEGYSVSREKKESFPLTVTSAQKNPTAFYLCASNKGGAGNSNQPQHFGDGTRLSIL.

This rearrangement joins TRBV24-1 to TRBJ2-7; weak D call: TRBD1 (6 bases). The CDR3 spans 14 residues. The germline CDR1 and CDR2 sequences are KGHDR and SFDVKD. The ends were cut back, 6 bases at V and 3 bases at J, with 14 bases in the middle. CDR3 sequence: CATSYRATGYEQYF. Here the CDR3 DNA reads TGTGCCACCAGTTACAGGGCCACGGGCTACGAGCAGTACTTC.

This chain links TRBV27 with TRBJ2-7; TRBD2 matches at 9 bases. The ends lost 7 bases at V and 3 bases at J; junction bases unmatched: 10. Germline values: CDR1 MNHEY, CDR2 SMNVEV (reference sequence). The CDR3 has 15 residues. CDR3 protein: CASTSISGGFYEQYF. In DNA, the CDR3 is TGTGCCAGCACTTCCATCAGCGGGGGGTTCTACGAGCAGTACTTC.

The V call is TRBV5-5, the J call TRBJ2-5; tentative D call: TRBD1 (5 bases). CDR1 and CDR2 from the germline V gene are SGHKS and YYEKEE (reference sequence). The V gene lost 6 bases and the J gene lost 4 bases, with 13 bases spanning the gap. The CDR3 extends over 13 amino acids. DNA for the CDR3: TGTGCCAGCAACCAGGGTGATGGAGAGACCCAGTACTTC. It codes for CASNQGDGETQYF.

V and J are TRBV4-1 and TRBJ1-4; D is ambiguous. CDR1 MGHRA and CDR2 YSYEKL come from the germline V gene. The CDR3 runs to 14 residues. Trimming removed 4 bases at V and 5 bases at J, with 11 bases between. CDR3 region: CASSRADYNEKLFF. CDR3 in DNA: TGCGCCAGCAGCCGGGCTGATTACAATGAAAAACTGTTTTTT.

V gene TRBV2 combines with J gene TRBJ1-2; D is ambiguous. CDR1 SNHLY and CDR2 FYNNEI come from the germline V gene. Trimming shortened V by 7 bases and J by 4 bases, and 13 bases separated the two germline ends. The CDR3 has 13 amino acids. CDR3 loop: CASILTGSYGYTF. Here the CDR3 DNA reads TGTGCCAGCATCCTAACGGGGTCCTATGGCTACACCTTC.

CDR3 DNA sequence: TGCAGCGGGGCAGACAGCCTGAATCAGCCCCAGCATTTT. It yields the protein CSGADSLNQPQHF. The gene calls are TRBV29-1 and TRBJ1-5; D possibly corresponds to TRBD1 (5 bases). V gave up 7 bases and J gave up 4 bases, with 14 bases separating them. Germline CDR1 and CDR2: SQVTM and ANQGSEA. This CDR3 comprises 13 residues.

The chain employs TRBV28 and TRBJ1-5; tentative D call: TRBD1 (6 bases). The CDR3 spans 16 residues. V lost 3 bases and J lost 4, with 16 bases in between. Per the germline V gene, CDR1 is MDHEN and CDR2 is SYDVKM. For the CDR3, the DNA is TGTGCCAGCAGTTTTGGTGGTCCACAGGGAAATCAGCCCCAGCATTTT. Its protein product is CASSFGGPQGNQPQHF.

The sample holds one count of this clone. The chain joins TRBV9 to TRBJ2-1; 8 bases are a match to TRBD2. The CDR3 contains 17 residues. Germline V gene lookup returns CDR1 SGDLS and CDR2 YYNGEE. Losses at the gene ends were 0 bases for V and 2 bases for J; bases not matched to a gene: 7. CDR3 protein: CASSVESGSFPYNEQFF. The DNA for the CDR3 is TGTGCCAGCAGCGTAGAGAGCGGGAGCTTTCCCTACAATGAGCAGTTCTTC.

The CDR3 DNA follows: TGTGCCAGCAGAAGGGGGCGACAGGGGGTCTTAACTAATGAAAAACTGTTTTTT. Protein: CASRRGRQGVLTNEKLFF. The chain is built from TRBV2 and TRBJ1-4; 9 bases are shared with TRBD1. Germline-derived CDR1 and CDR2 are SNHLY and FYNNEI. This CDR3 is 18 amino acids long. The trim removed 6 bases at V and 1 base at J, leaving 12 bases unmatched.

The CDR3 sequence is CAWSQGLGSNQPQHF. The DNA for the CDR3 is TGTGCCTGGAGTCAGGGTTTAGGCAGCAATCAGCCCCAGCATTTT. The rearrangement uses TRBV30 and TRBJ1-5; D perhaps matches TRBD1 (5 bases). The CDR3 is 15 amino acids. Looked up from germline, CDR1 is GTSNPN and CDR2 is SVGIG (reference sequence). Trimming took off 2 bases at V and 1 base at J, with 12 bases between the two ends.

V gene TRBV5-5 combines with J gene TRBJ2-3; 8 bases agree with TRBD2. J was trimmed by 2 bases and V by 7 bases; bases with no gene match: 9. CDR1 is SGHKS, CDR2 YYEKEE, per germline (reference sequence). The CDR3 runs to 15 residues. The CDR3 DNA reads as TGTGCCAGCGACCGGGGGGGCGCGAACACAGATACGCAGTATTTT. It is translated as CASDRGGANTDTQYF. The complete variable domain, with remaining parts taken from reference TRBV5-5 and TRBJ2-3, reads DAGVTQSPTHLIKTRGQQVTLRCSPISGHKSVSWYQQVLGQGPQFIFQYYEKEERGRGNFPDRFSARQFPNYSSELNVNALLLGDSALYLCASDRGGANTDTQYFGPGTRLTVL.

The chain employs TRBV10-3 and TRBJ2-1, with TRBD2 matching 12 bases. Germline lookup yields CDR1 ENHRY and CDR2 SYGVKD. The CDR3 runs to 14 residues. After removal of 4 bases from V and 5 bases from J, the junction contained 0 bases not matched to a gene. The CDR3 is CAISGLAGDNEQFF. CDR3 DNA: TGTGCCATCAGTGGACTAGCGGGAGACAATGAGCAGTTCTTC.

This sequence joins TRBV7-2 and TRBJ1-4; tentatively, D is TRBD1 (5 bases). CDR3 length: 14 amino acids. CDR1 is SGHTA, CDR2 FQGNSA, per germline. Trimming pared 3 bases from V and 8 bases from J, leaving 13 bases between. CDR3 sequence (DNA): TGTGCCAGCAGCTTGTACAGGCTAGGAGAAAAACTGTTTTTT. It is translated as CASSLYRLGEKLFF.

The chain carries TRBV5-4 and TRBJ2-1; 15 positions match TRBD2. The CDR3 extends over 14 amino acids. Germline CDR1 is SGHNT and CDR2 is YYREEE (reference sequence). The trim removed 4 bases at V and 14 bases at J, leaving 7 bases unmatched. As DNA, the CDR3 is TGTGCCAGCAGCGGAGGGACTAGCGGGGGGCCTGAGTTCTTC. Translated, it gives CASSGGTSGGPEFF. Complete variable domain (other parts from reference TRBV5-4 and TRBJ2-1): ETGVTQSPTHLIKTRGQQVTLRCSSQSGHNTVSWYQQALGQGPQFIFQYYREEENGRGNFPPRFSGLQFPNYSSELNVNALELDDSALYLCASSGGTSGGPEFFGPGTRLTVL.

The rearrangement uses TRBV12-3 or TRBV12-4 and TRBJ2-2; D might be TRBD1 (5 bases). Trimming pared 6 bases from V and 4 bases from J, leaving 6 bases between. The CDR3 has 12 residues. The CDR3, as DNA: TGTGCCAGCAGACAGGCCACCGGGGAGCTGTTTTTT. Translated, it gives CASRQATGELFF.

The chain is built from TRBV2 and TRBJ1-5, with 7 bases that match TRBD1. The V gene's germline CDR1 is SNHLY and CDR2 FYNNEI. V lost 2 bases, J lost 8 bases, and 9 bases stayed unmatched. The length of the CDR3 is 15 residues. CDR3 DNA sequence: TGTGCCAGCAGTGAAAGTTCTACAGGGGTTAAGCCCCAGCATTTT. It codes for CASSESSTGVKPQHF.

The gene calls are TRBV2 and TRBJ1-3; TRBD1 agrees at 7 bases. V shed 6 bases, J shed 7 bases, and the junction held 9 bases outside the gene matches. CDR1 is SNHLY and CDR2 is FYNNEI in the germline V gene. CDR3 size: 14 residues. The CDR3 reads CASRLQGTRNTIYF. The CDR3 DNA reads as TGTGCCAGCAGGTTACAGGGGACGCGGAACACCATATATTTT.

The chain links TRBV6-5 to TRBJ1-5; no definite D call. The CDR3 spans 13 residues. Germline V gene sequence: CDR1 MNHEY, CDR2 SVGAGI. V was shortened by 7 bases and J by 4 bases, with 11 bases between the two germline ends. The DNA of the CDR3 is TGTGCCAGCACCCCTGCGGGGAATCAGCCCCAGCATTTT. It yields the protein CASTPAGNQPQHF.

V usage is TRBV28 and J usage is TRBJ2-1; 8 bases align to TRBD2. Germline V gene data show CDR1 as MDHEN and CDR2 as SYDVKM. The V gene end was trimmed by 5 bases and the J gene end by 7 bases; junction bases not matched to a gene: 10. The CDR3 runs 15 residues. CDR3 DNA: TGTGCCAGCAGTCCCGAACCTAGCGGGCTTAATGAGCAGTTCTTC. Protein product: CASSPEPSGLNEQFF.

The rearrangement uses TRBV3-1 (or the pseudogene TRBV3-2) and TRBJ1-1; D gene uncertain. The CDR3 runs to 14 residues. Germline V gene lookup returns CDR1 LGHDT and CDR2 YNNKEL (reference sequence). The V gene lost 3 bases and the J gene lost 1 base, with 9 bases spanning the gap. CDR3 sequence reads: CASSHGLSNTEAFF. Here the CDR3 DNA reads TGTGCCAGCAGCCATGGACTGTCGAACACTGAAGCTTTCTTT.

This sequence joins TRBV30 and TRBJ1-6, with TRBD1 matching over 8 bases. With 5 bases clipped from V and 3 bases from J, the junction kept 0 bases outside the gene matches. CDR1 and CDR2 from the germline V gene are GTSNPN and SVGIG (reference sequence). CDR3 length: 13 residues. CDR3 coding DNA: TGTGCCTGGGGACAGGGCTATAATTCACCCCTCCACTTT. This encodes CAWGQGYNSPLHF.

V gene TRBV28 combines with J gene TRBJ1-4; D call uncertain. This CDR3 has 14 amino acids. The V gene's germline CDR1 is MDHEN and CDR2 SYDVKM. V was pared by 6 bases and J by 7 bases, with 15 bases between. The chain's CDR3 is CASRDGRGGEKLFF. The CDR3 nucleotides are TGTGCCAGCAGGGACGGACGAGGAGGTGAAAAACTGTTTTTT.

This chain connects TRBV14 to TRBJ2-5, with D tentatively TRBD2 (5 bases). V gave up 1 base and J gave up 3 bases, with 12 bases separating them. This CDR3 contains 15 residues. Germline V gene lookup returns CDR1 SGHDN and CDR2 FVKESK. The CDR3 reads CASSQARTRKETQYF. The CDR3 nucleotides are TGTGCCAGCAGCCAAGCCCGCACTAGAAAAGAGACCCAGTACTTC.